A single sample gave rise to the 15 T cell receptor beta chains below, sequenced in a study of identical twins. One entry per CDR3 protein, called by TCRdb with MiXCR from the 5' RACE reads. Found here are about 730,000 distinct CDR3 sequences, about 20% of them singletons; the top ten hold around 4.5%. The sample also formed part of further work on T cells expressing NK-cell markers.

The material sequenced was PBMCs. These receptors were collected from a young woman in good health.

This chain connects TRBV18 to TRBJ2-4; weak D call: TRBD2 (6 bases). CDR3 length: 14 residues. Between the trimmed V and J ends, which lost 6 bases and 1 base, there was a span of 10 bases. Germline CDR1 reads KGHSH; CDR2 reads LQKENI. CDR3 DNA sequence: TGTGCCAGCTCCCTCCGGGAGGCCAAAAACATTCAGTACTTC. It translates to CASSLREAKNIQYF. Based on the CDR3 plus reference TRBV18 and TRBJ2-4, the full variable domain is NAGVMQNPRHLVRRRGQEARLRCSPMKGHSHVYWYRQLPEEGLKFMVYLQKENIIDESGMPKERFSAEFPKEGPSILRIQQVVRGDSAAYFCASSLREAKNIQYFGAGTRLSVL.

This clonotype was observed a few times. The chain employs TRBV10-3 and TRBJ2-3; either TRBD1 or TRBD2 may fit D (6 bases each). Between the trimmed V and J ends, which lost 2 bases and 1 base, there was a span of 10 bases. Germline V gene sequence: CDR1 ENHRY, CDR2 SYGVKD. The CDR3 length is 15 residues. CDR3 residues: CAISETGAGTDTQYF. CDR3 DNA sequence: TGTGCCATCAGTGAGACGGGGGCGGGCACAGATACGCAGTATTTT.

This clonotype was seen only a few times. The gene calls are TRBV6-1 and TRBJ1-1, with D perhaps matching TRBD1 (5 bases). The CDR3 is 15 amino acids. Trimming pared 4 bases from V and 5 bases from J, leaving 17 bases between. The germline V gene has CDR1 MNHNS and CDR2 SASEGT. DNA for the CDR3: TGTGCCAGCAGTGTGGACCCAACTGGGGGAACTGAAGCTTTCTTT. Translation: CASSVDPTGGTEAFF.

In this sample, this clonotype turned up a few times. The chain uses TRBV12-3 or TRBV12-4 and TRBJ2-1; D may be TRBD1 (5 bases). The V gene lost 5 bases and the J gene lost 7 bases, with 12 bases spanning the gap. CDR3 length: 13 residues. Here the CDR3 DNA reads TGTGCCAGCAGTATGGGAAGGGGAAATGAGCAGTTCTTC. It yields the protein CASSMGRGNEQFF.

The CDR3 sequence: CASSQDPGGPYEQYF. The CDR3 bases are TGTGCCAGCAGCCAAGATCCGGGGGGACCCTACGAGCAGTACTTC. This chain joins TRBV3-1 and TRBJ2-7; 7 bases match TRBD2. Per germline, CDR1 LGHDT and CDR2 YNNKEL (reference sequence). V lost 0 bases and J lost 2; bases outside the gene matches: 4. The CDR3 extends over 15 amino acids.

This clonotype was seen a few times. This rearrangement joins TRBV10-3 to TRBJ2-6; D is unresolved. Germline V gene sequence: CDR1 ENHRY, CDR2 SYGVKD. The CDR3 contains 15 residues. V lost 4 bases and J 1 base, leaving 8 bases between the germline ends. CDR3 in amino acids: CAISGGNSGANVLTF. The CDR3 DNA reads as TGTGCCATCAGTGGCGGAAATTCTGGGGCCAACGTCCTGACTTTC.

The DNA for the CDR3 is TGCAGCGTTGAAGACAGGCTCTTTGGCTACACCTTC. Protein: CSVEDRLFGYTF. The chain links TRBV29-1 to TRBJ1-2; no definite D call. This CDR3 contains 12 residues. CDR1 is SQVTM, CDR2 ANQGSEA, per germline. Trimming stripped 0 bases from V and 7 bases from J, with 9 bases between.

A few counts support this clonotype. The CDR3 loop is CASSVVDFWGPTGAFF. For the CDR3, the DNA is TGTGCCAGCAGCGTAGTAGATTTTTGGGGTCCGACGGGAGCTTTCTTT. The J gene is TRBJ1-1, the V gene TRBV9; unclear D gene. V was trimmed by 0 bases and J by 10 bases, leaving 22 bases between them. The CDR3 runs 16 residues. Germline V CDR1 and CDR2: SGDLS, YYNGEE.

This chain links TRBV21-1 with TRBJ2-7; TRBD1, the D gene given by the table, was not confirmed from the DNA. TRBV21-1 corresponds to a pseudogene. CDR3 length equals 16 residues. DNA for the CDR3: TGTGCCAGCAGCAAACCGCCCGGTCTCAGGGCGTACGAGCAGTACTTC. It encodes CASSKPPGLRAYEQYF.

This chain uses TRBV20-1 with TRBJ2-1, with D perhaps TRBD2 (5 bases). Trimming shortened V by 1 base and J by 4 bases, and 11 bases separated the two germline ends. CDR3 length: 14 residues. In germline, CDR1 is DFQATT, CDR2 SNEGSKA (reference sequence). CDR3 region: CSARASTGYNEQFF. CDR3 in DNA: TGCAGTGCTAGAGCTAGTACGGGGTACAATGAGCAGTTCTTC.

The sample holds many counts of this clonotype. The chain joins TRBV5-1 to TRBJ2-3, with D tentatively TRBD2 (7 bases). V was pared by 4 bases and J by 12 bases, with 24 bases between. The CDR3 totals 15 residues. Germline assignment: CDR1 SGHRS and CDR2 YFSETQ. CDR3 coding DNA: TGCGCCAGCAGCCAAGATGGCGGGGGCCCGTTTGGACAGTATTTT. Residues: CASSQDGGGPFGQYF.

The chain uses TRBV29-1 and TRBJ2-7; no clear D gene. Trimming took 3 bases from V and 0 from J, leaving 9 bases between them. The CDR3 loop spans 13 amino acids. Germline CDR1 is SQVTM and CDR2 is ANQGSEA. The CDR3 DNA sequence: TGCAGCGTTGATCCTGACGGCTCCTACGAGCAGTACTTC. It is translated as CSVDPDGSYEQYF.

The table lists this clonotype with a few counts. V and J are TRBV6-1 and TRBJ1-1; 12 bases agree with TRBD1. The CDR3 length is 15 residues. Germline V gene sequence: CDR1 MNHNS, CDR2 SASEGT. The ends lost 8 bases at V and 4 bases at J; junction bases unmatched: 8. CDR3 in amino acids: CASGGTGGPSTEAFF. CDR3 nucleotides: TGTGCCAGCGGGGGGACAGGGGGCCCGAGCACTGAAGCTTTCTTT.

The table lists this clonotype with a few counts. The genes are TRBV5-1 and TRBJ2-7, with D possibly being TRBD2 (7 bases). Germline CDR1 and CDR2: SGHRS and YFSETQ. The CDR3 spans 15 residues. V lost 3 bases and J 6 bases, leaving 19 bases between the germline ends. The CDR3 spells CASSSTIGGRAEQYF. DNA for the CDR3: TGCGCCAGCAGCTCAACGATCGGGGGGCGGGCCGAGCAGTACTTC.

The chain links TRBV27 to TRBJ2-7, with 8 bases matching TRBD2. The germline V gene encodes CDR1 MNHEY and CDR2 SMNVEV (reference sequence). Germline trimming cut 6 bases from V and 11 bases from J; bases unmatched to any gene: 12. The CDR3 length is 13 residues. The CDR3 region is CASSLGQRRGEYF. The CDR3 DNA reads TGTGCCAGCAGCCTCGGACAACGGCGGGGGGAGTACTTC.